The 27 T cell receptor beta chains below come from one sample, sequenced in a study of T cell clonotyping in hematopoietic cell transplantation. Clones were read by immunoSEQ multiplex PCR, and TCRdb kept only the in-frame ones, dropping some. The sample has just over 250 clones; roughly 90% are singletons. The specimen was PBMCs, collected 30 days after allogeneic stem cell transplant. Receptors originate from a male patient younger than 30 who had an allogeneic stem cell transplant, so the T cells may come from the graft donor. Some clones in this sample may be carry-over from other donors' samples.

The rearrangement joins TRBV2 to TRBJ1-2; no firm D call. With 2 bases removed from V and 5 bases from J, the gap between germline ends came to 6 bases. CDR1 SNHLY and CDR2 FYNNEI come from the germline V gene. This CDR3 region has 12 residues. The CDR3 loop reads CASSEPGYGYTF. CDR3 bases: TGTGCCAGCAGTGAACCCGGTTATGGCTACACCTTC.

The gene calls are TRBV5-3 and TRBJ2-7; TRBD1 agrees at 8 bases. TRBV5-3 is filed as an ORF, its function uncertain. The CDR3 extends over 16 amino acids. V was pared by 3 bases and J by 1 base, with 9 bases of the junction left unmatched. The CDR3 is CARSSVPGQVSYEQYF. The CDR3 nucleotides read TGTGCCAGAAGCTCCGTTCCGGGACAGGTATCCTACGAGCAGTACTTC.

The rearrangement links TRBV25-1 to TRBJ2-7; no clear D gene. Germline CDR1 reads MGHDK; CDR2 reads SYGVNS. The CDR3 runs 15 residues. Trimming pared 6 bases from V and 4 bases from J, leaving 19 bases between. The CDR3, as DNA: TGTGCCAGCAGCCCGGTTTCATCCCCGCTTTACGAGCAGTACTTC. Translated, it gives CASSPVSSPLYEQYF.

The chain uses TRBV29-1 and TRBJ1-1, with D unclear. This CDR3 has 12 residues. The V gene's germline CDR1 is SQVTM and CDR2 ANQGSEA. Trimming removed 1 base at V and 7 bases at J, with 10 bases between. The CDR3 spells CSVEGLRNEAFF. The CDR3 region has the DNA TGCAGCGTTGAAGGGCTCAGGAATGAAGCTTTCTTT.

Concerning this clone itself: The junction shows a germline mismatch at one end, possibly a read error. The J gene is TRBJ2-1, the V gene TRBV5-6; D is unclear. The CDR3 runs to 13 residues. CDR1 and CDR2 from the germline V gene are SGHDT and YYEEEE. CDR3 sequence: CASSLIVADERFF. As DNA, the CDR3 is TGTGCCAGCAGCTTAATCGTGGCGGATGAGCGGTTCTTC.

This clone was recorded only once. J is TRBJ2-5 and V is TRBV6-5; D call uncertain. The CDR3 runs to 11 residues. V was clipped by 3 bases and J by 5 bases, with 4 bases between them. Germline loops: CDR1 MNHEY, CDR2 SVGAGI. This CDR3 reads CASSYLETQYF. The CDR3 region has the DNA TGTGCCAGCAGTTATCTGGAGACCCAGTACTTC.

This rearrangement joins TRBV14 to TRBJ1-1, with D possibly being TRBD1 (6 bases). Germline V CDR1 and CDR2: SGHDN, FVKESK. The CDR3 extends over 13 amino acids. With 1 base removed from V and 10 bases from J, the gap between germline ends came to 13 bases. The CDR3 loop is CASSQVGRGVAFF. DNA of the CDR3: TGTGCCAGCAGCCAAGTAGGCAGGGGTGTAGCTTTCTTT.

V is TRBV19 and J is TRBJ2-7, with D uncertain. Germline lookup yields CDR1 LNHDA and CDR2 SQIVND (reference sequence). Between the trimmed V and J ends, which lost 8 bases and 0 bases, there was a span of 14 bases. The CDR3 has 14 amino acids. CDR3 DNA sequence: TGTGCCAGTCGGCCGGTCCAGAGCTCCTACGAGCAGTACTTC. This codes for CASRPVQSSYEQYF.

The chain combines TRBV11-2 with TRBJ1-2, with D maybe TRBD1 (6 bases). The CDR3 runs 13 residues. V lost 1 base, J lost 8 bases, and 11 bases lay in between. Germline assignment: CDR1 SGHAT and CDR2 FQNNGV. CDR3 DNA: TGTGCCAGCAGCTTAGCAGGGGTGGGAGGCTACACCTTC. Its protein is CASSLAGVGGYTF. The entire variable domain, with the rest obtained from reference TRBV11-2 and TRBJ1-2, is as follows: EAGVAQSPRYKIIEKRQSVAFWCNPISGHATLYWYQQILGQGPKLLIQFQNNGVVDDSQLPKDRFSAERLKGVDSTLKIQPAKLEDSAVYLCASSLAGVGGYTFGSGTRLTVV.

The chain carries TRBV10-2 and TRBJ2-7; tentatively, D is TRBD2 (6 bases). V gave up 6 bases and J gave up 3 bases, with 15 bases separating them. The CDR3 sequence is 14 residues long. The germline gives CDR1 WSHSY, CDR2 SAAADI. This CDR3 reads CASSLTRSLYEQYF. In DNA form, the CDR3 reads TGCGCCAGCAGCCTGACTAGATCCCTCTACGAGCAGTACTTC.

The chain links TRBV30 to TRBJ1-2, with D maybe TRBD1 (6 bases). Germline CDR1 is GTSNPN and CDR2 is SVGIG (reference sequence). V was pared by 1 base and J by 4 bases, with 13 bases between. This CDR3 is 14 amino acids long. The CDR3 sequence: CAWSGRGARYGYTF. In DNA, the CDR3 is TGTGCCTGGAGTGGTCGGGGGGCCCGCTATGGCTACACCTTC.

This clone was found once. The rearrangement joins TRBV27 to TRBJ2-7; D call uncertain. Trimming stripped 4 bases from V and 4 bases from J, with 8 bases between. This CDR3 comprises 12 residues. Germline V lookup: CDR1 MNHEY, CDR2 SMNVEV (reference sequence). This chain's CDR3 is CASSSVGYEQYF. Written as DNA, the CDR3 is TGTGCCAGCAGTTCGGTAGGGTACGAGCAGTACTTC.

The chain links TRBV6-5 to TRBJ2-7; 12 bases line up with TRBD2. The germline V gene has CDR1 MNHEY and CDR2 SVGAGI. The CDR3 totals 15 residues. The ends lost 5 bases at V and 2 bases at J; junction bases unmatched: 4. The CDR3 loop is CASSLGLAGPYEQYF. DNA for the CDR3: TGTGCCAGCAGTCTGGGACTAGCGGGCCCCTACGAGCAGTACTTC.

The rearrangement uses TRBV13 and TRBJ2-7, with D possibly TRBD2 on 7 matching bases. V lost 1 base and J 7 bases, leaving 23 bases between the germline ends. The V gene's germline CDR1 is PRHDT and CDR2 FYEKMQ (reference sequence). The CDR3 has 17 residues. CDR3 bases: TGTGCCAGCAGCTTAGTGGTGGGATTGGGGGGGGGCCGAGAGCAGTACTTC. Protein product: CASSLVVGLGGGREQYF. Full variable domain (missing parts from reference TRBV13 and TRBJ2-7): AAGVIQSPRHLIKEKRETATLKCYPIPRHDTVYWYQQGPGQDPQFLISFYEKMQSDKGSIPDRFSAQQFSDYHSELNMSSLELGDSALYFCASSLVVGLGGGREQYFGPGTRLTVT.

V gene TRBV25-1 combines with J gene TRBJ2-6; 7 bases fit TRBD2. Trimming removed 4 bases from V and 0 bases from J; junction bases left unmatched: 3. CDR1 is MGHDK and CDR2 is SYGVNS in the germline V gene. The CDR3 runs to 16 residues. In nucleotides, the CDR3 is TGTGCCAGCAGTGGCTCGGGGGGCTCTGGGGCCAACGTCCTGACTTTC. Protein sequence: CASSGSGGSGANVLTF.

This clone has just a few counts. J is TRBJ1-5 and V is TRBV27; 9 positions match TRBD1. The V gene end was trimmed by 4 bases and the J gene end by 2 bases; junction bases not matched to a gene: 3. Germline V gene sequence: CDR1 MNHEY, CDR2 SMNVEV (reference sequence). The CDR3 covers 15 residues. This chain's CDR3 is CASSWTGEGNQPQHF. The CDR3 nucleotides read TGTGCCAGCAGTTGGACAGGGGAGGGCAATCAGCCCCAGCATTTT.

This chain joins TRBV7-6 and TRBJ1-3; tentative D call: TRBD1 (6 bases). Per germline, CDR1 SGHVS and CDR2 FNYEAQ. The CDR3 is 12 residues long. V lost 5 bases to trimming and J lost 5 bases, with 7 bases between them. CDR3 protein: CASSQGRNTIYF. DNA for the CDR3: TGTGCCAGCAGCCAGGGGAGAAACACCATATATTTT.

The gene calls are TRBV2 and TRBJ1-6; TRBD1 matches 8 bases. CDR3 size: 16 residues. Trimming took 8 bases from V and 5 from J; bases not matched to a gene: 11. Germline V gene lookup returns CDR1 SNHLY and CDR2 FYNNEI. DNA for the CDR3: TGTGCCAGCCTAATCCGACAGGGGATTAATAATTCACCCCTCCACTTT. Its protein product is CASLIRQGINNSPLHF.

This sequence joins TRBV7-9 and TRBJ2-7, with unresolved D. Looked up from germline, CDR1 is SEHNR and CDR2 is FQNEAQ (reference sequence). The V and J ends lost 5 bases and 4 bases respectively, with 15 bases between them. The CDR3 is made up of 14 amino acids. The CDR3 DNA reads as TGTGCCAGCAGCCCTCCTGGTCCTTATTACGAGCAGTACTTC. Amino acids: CASSPPGPYYEQYF.

Written as DNA, the CDR3 is TGTGCCAGCAGCCTTCAGGGGGCCTACGAGCAGTACTTC. This encodes CASSLQGAYEQYF. The rearrangement uses TRBV5-8 and TRBJ2-7; TRBD1 matches at 7 bases. The V segment lost 4 bases and the J segment 2 bases; nucleotides outside the gene matches: 3. Germline V CDR1 and CDR2: SGHTS, YDEGEE. CDR3 length: 13 amino acids. The variable domain in full, completed from reference TRBV5-8 and TRBJ2-7, reads EAGVTQSPTHLIKTRGQQATLRCSPISGHTSVYWYQQALGLGLQFLLWYDEGEERNRGNFPPRFSGRQFPNYSSELNVNALELEDSALYLCASSLQGAYEQYFGPGTRLTVT.

The V call is TRBV27, the J call TRBJ1-2; D is possibly TRBD1 (5 bases). CDR1 and CDR2 from the germline V gene are MNHEY and SMNVEV (reference sequence). This CDR3 comprises 14 residues. V shed 6 bases and J shed 5 bases, with 16 bases lying between them. The CDR3 DNA sequence: TGTGCCAGCAGCGGGGTGGGGCAAGGGTATGGCTACACCTTC. It yields the protein CASSGVGQGYGYTF.

The chain couples TRBV19 to TRBJ2-7; TRBD2 matches 7 bases. The CDR3 length is 16 residues. V lost 6 bases, J lost 1 base, and 12 bases stayed unmatched. The germline V gene encodes CDR1 LNHDA and CDR2 SQIVND (reference sequence). DNA for the CDR3: TGTGCCAGTAGCACCCGGCGGGGGAGAAGGTCCTACGAGCAGTACTTC. Translation: CASSTRRGRRSYEQYF.

This sequence joins TRBV19 and TRBJ2-4, with D unclear. Germline values: CDR1 LNHDA, CDR2 SQIVND (reference sequence). The CDR3 contains 13 residues. Trimming took off 4 bases at V and 8 bases at J, with 12 bases between the two ends. In DNA, the CDR3 is TGTGCCAGTAGTACCCCAGGTCTGTACATTCAGTACTTC. It yields the protein CASSTPGLYIQYF.

This chain links TRBV5-6 with TRBJ1-1; D is perhaps TRBD1 (5 bases). This CDR3 region has 13 residues. The V and J ends lost 4 bases and 3 bases respectively, with 10 bases between them. Per germline, CDR1 SGHDT and CDR2 YYEEEE. CDR3 protein: CASSPLGDTEAFF. The DNA of the CDR3 is TGTGCCAGCAGCCCGCTAGGGGACACTGAAGCTTTCTTT.

The chain carries TRBV5-1 and TRBJ1-1; D unclear. Looked up from germline, CDR1 is SGHRS and CDR2 is YFSETQ. CDR3 length equals 19 residues. V lost 1 base, J lost 1 base, and 23 bases lay in between. The CDR3 protein is CASSLTLTEVGRKNTEAFF. The CDR3 DNA is TGCGCCAGCAGCTTGACACTGACCGAAGTAGGCCGAAAGAACACTGAAGCTTTCTTT.

The rearrangement joins TRBV6-1 to TRBJ1-5; perhaps TRBD1 as D (5 bases). The length of the CDR3 is 15 residues. CDR1 and CDR2 (germline): MNHNS, SASEGT. The V end was cut by 6 bases, the J end by 0 bases, with 12 bases between. Written as DNA, the CDR3 is TGTGCCAGCAGCATGGGACCCTTTAGCAATCAGCCCCAGCATTTT. This gives the protein CASSMGPFSNQPQHF.

The gene calls are TRBV6-6 and TRBJ1-2, with a possible D match to TRBD1 (5 bases). The CDR3 loop spans 13 amino acids. Looked up from germline, CDR1 is MNHNY and CDR2 is SVGAGI (reference sequence). V was trimmed by 2 bases and J by 7 bases, leaving 11 bases between them. The DNA of the CDR3 is TGTGCCAGCAGTTACGATGGGGACTTTGGCTACACCTTC. Residues: CASSYDGDFGYTF.